Listed here are 6 T cell receptor beta chains from one sample, sequenced in a study of blood T cell repertoires in COVID-19. Libraries were prepared by immunoSEQ multiplex PCR; TCRdb keeps only in-frame clonotypes and omits some of them. The sample has approximately 170,000 clones; 89% are singletons. The sample taken for sequencing was peripheral blood. The receptors were gathered from a young man who had recovered from COVID-19.

The CDR3 sequence: CSVGKQGRTYEQYF. As DNA, the CDR3 is TGCAGCGTTGGGAAACAGGGGAGAACCTACGAGCAGTACTTC. This chain uses TRBV29-1 with TRBJ2-7; 7 nucleotides match TRBD1. V shed 4 bases and J 2 bases; nucleotides not matched to a gene: 8. Germline loops: CDR1 SQVTM, CDR2 ANQGSEA. CDR3 length equals 14 residues.

There are a few counts of this clone. The rearrangement joins TRBV19 to TRBJ2-1; D remains unclear. The CDR3 has 13 residues. V lost 3 bases and J lost 4, with 7 bases in between. Germline CDR1 and CDR2: LNHDA and SQIVND (reference sequence). CDR3 protein: CASSISKYNEQFF. CDR3 sequence (DNA): TGTGCCAGTAGTATCTCTAAGTACAATGAGCAGTTCTTC.

This clone occurred once. The rearrangement links TRBV5-4 to TRBJ1-4, with 8 bases matching TRBD1. CDR1 is SGHNT and CDR2 is YYREEE in the germline V gene (reference sequence). Unmatched junction bases numbered 10, after V lost 4 bases and J lost 8 bases. The CDR3 is made up of 15 amino acids. The CDR3 loop is CASSPRAGGSEKLFF. CDR3 in DNA: TGTGCCAGCAGCCCCCGCGCAGGGGGCAGCGAAAAACTGTTTTTT.

This chain uses TRBV6-5 with TRBJ1-6, with D perhaps matching TRBD1 (6 bases). The CDR3 runs 13 residues. Germline V gene data show CDR1 as MNHEY and CDR2 as SVGAGI. V was cut by 8 bases and J by 6 bases, with 11 bases left in between. In DNA, the CDR3 is TGTGCCAGCCTGACAGGAGTTAATTCACCCCTCCACTTT. Amino acid sequence: CASLTGVNSPLHF.

V gene TRBV6-2 or TRBV6-3 combines with J gene TRBJ2-7; TRBD2 matches 14 bases. Germline V lookup: CDR1 MNHEY, CDR2 SVGEGT. J was trimmed by 0 bases and V by 4 bases; bases with no gene match: 14. The CDR3 runs 20 residues. In DNA, the CDR3 is TGTGCCAGCAGTTCGGATATAGCCGGGACTAGCGGGAGCCTCTCCTACGAGCAGTACTTC. Translated: CASSSDIAGTSGSLSYEQYF.

This sequence joins TRBV4-1 and TRBJ2-3; TRBD2 agrees at 13 bases. There are 18 residues in the CDR3. CDR1 and CDR2 from the germline V gene are MGHRA and YSYEKL. V shed 5 bases and J 3 bases; nucleotides not matched to a gene: 11. The CDR3: CASSSPLWTSGRTDTQYF. DNA for the CDR3: TGCGCCAGCAGCTCCCCGTTATGGACTAGCGGGAGAACAGATACGCAGTATTTT.